This TCR beta chain was identified in a study of cytomegalovirus exposure and HLA in healthy donors. Broader study findings: In a later analysis, productive TCRs from donors in an Asian-associated ancestry cluster reportedly carried fewer N-insertions than the cohort mean. It was taken for granted in presence/absence analyses that sequencing depth across donors was roughly uniform.

Points on this clone: Its antigen remains unknown.

The study ran its PCR with 60 Vbeta and 13 Jbeta primers. Clones were read by immunoSEQ multiplex PCR, and TCRdb kept only the in-frame ones, dropping some. Recorded for this sample: 75,000 to 80,000 clones. CDR3 length equals 12 residues. V lost 4 bases, J lost 4 bases, and 8 bases lay in between. CDR1 SGHDN and CDR2 FVKESK come from the germline V gene. V usage is TRBV14 and J usage is TRBJ2-7; a possible D gene is TRBD1 (6 bases). The specimen was PBMCs. This TCR was sampled from a man aged 18 to 30 in good health and CMV-seropositive. The CDR3 sequence is CASSPTGYEQYF. In nucleotides, the CDR3 is TGTGCCAGCAGCCCTACAGGGTACGAGCAGTACTTC.